This T cell receptor beta chain stems from a study of tumor and adjacent non-tumor tissue in lung cancer (dated 2018 in TCRdb). Regarding the study in general: Patients with adenocarcinoma (roughly 12), squamous cell carcinoma (2) and small cell lung cancer (1) were included in the cohort. Sequencing generated a total of around 120 million productive TCRbeta reads, averaging approximately 3.8 million reads per sample. Bulk TCRbeta repertoires were compared between lung tumor tissue and matched distant non-tumor lung tissue obtained from 15 lung cancer patients. Some 30 paired specimens, one tumor and one normal lung sample per patient, were profiled by TCRbeta CDR3 sequencing. Ages among the 15 or so patients ranged from about 30 to 85 years, there were roughly ten men and 5 women, and disease was at TNM stage I to III. Results the study describes overall, beyond this receptor: Neither the sequencing platform nor unique molecular identifiers are named or mentioned anywhere in the methods. Only roughly 16 patients were in the cohort, and the authors stated that larger samples and more detailed clinical data are needed. Peripheral blood was not sequenced, so blood TCRbeta repertoires in these lung cancer patients were not examined. Significantly higher TCR diversity (inverse Simpson) was observed in tumor tissue than in normal lung tissue (approximately 430 vs 150, P = 0.0075, Mann-Whitney U test). The top 100 clones made up a significantly larger cumulative share of the repertoire in normal lung than in tumor tissue. TCR diversity was significantly higher in younger patients, and greater tumor TCR diversity was associated with shorter overall survival and shorter disease-free survival.

The protocol used for the library was multiplex PCR. The sequencer listed for this sample is Illumina HiSeq 2500. TCRbeta libraries were constructed through three rounds of nested PCR with primers (Table S4) according to protocols modified from ARM-PCR. PCR products of 200-500 bp were gel-excised and purified with the QIAquick gel extraction kit before sequencing. Per the authors' processing: Trimmomatic was used to clean the reads, FLASH was used to merge the reads into complete CDR3 sequences, and MiTCR was used to assign the reads to V(D)J germline segments. Clonal diversity was computed as the inverse Simpson's index with VDJtools. A read counted as productive if the sequence was in-frame and lacked a premature stop codon. TCRdb ran its own pipeline on the public reads, namely fastp trimming at Q25 and MiXCR clone calling, and kept in-frame beta chains. Every CDR3 protein is listed once, alongside the most common genes and DNA of its rows. The V and J calls and clone size are TCRdb's, not the authors'. In this sample the table shows fewer than 100,000 distinct CDR3 sequences, approximately 81% of which occur a single time. The ten largest clones capture 51% of the sample.

The germline V gene yields LGHNA for CDR1 and YNFKEQ for CDR2. The CDR3 sequence holds 16 residues, the cysteine and phenylalanine included. The CDR3 DNA has 48 bases and is translated from base 1. RNA was isolated from bulk, unsorted tissue, and RNA quality was assessed with a NanoDrop ND-1000 and an Agilent 2100. Normal lung samples were distant non-tumor tissue taken more than 3 cm from the tumor edge. The donors were newly diagnosed lung cancer patients admitted for thoracic surgery in China from August to November 2014 who had not received prior chemotherapy. The study excluded patients who had received radiotherapy or chemotherapy before or who had another cancer at the same time. Surgical tissue pieces of roughly 1-2 cm3 were preserved in RNAlater solution and stored at -80 °C until use. About this clonotype: Its antigen is currently not known. No much larger clonotype is one base removed from it; base qualities were not supplied.

The V and J segments used are TRBV4-2 and TRBJ1-1; a weak D assignment points to TRBD1 (6 bases agree). Sequencing input: distant non-tumor lung tissue. This receptor was identified in a man in his 60s with non-small cell lung cancer. This receptor has the CDR3 CVISRVGQLENTEAFF. The DNA reads as follows: TGTGTCATCAGCCGAGTCGGACAGCTTGAGAACACTGAAGCTTTCTTT.